Listed here are 24 T cell receptor beta chains from one sample, sequenced in a study of cytomegalovirus exposure and HLA in healthy donors. A multiplex PCR was run with 60 Vbeta primers and 13 Jbeta primers. Clones were sequenced by immunoSEQ multiplex PCR, and TCRdb holds only the in-frame ones, with some missing. The sample holds approximately 160,000 clones, roughly 71% seen once. Sequenced material: PBMCs. All receptors derive from a male donor in good health and CMV-seropositive.

This clone came up once. The chain employs TRBV6-6 and TRBJ2-5; 7 nucleotides agree with TRBD1. V shed 4 bases and J 5 bases; nucleotides not matched to a gene: 10. This CDR3 region has 15 residues. Germline values: CDR1 MNHNY, CDR2 SVGAGI (reference sequence). The CDR3 here is CASSSLGGAGETQYF. CDR3 DNA: TGTGCCAGCAGTTCTTTAGGGGGCGCCGGGGAGACCCAGTACTTC.

This clone appeared a single time. The chain employs TRBV6-5 and TRBJ2-5, with D tentatively TRBD1 (5 bases). Germline CDR1 reads MNHEY; CDR2 reads SVGAGI. The CDR3 has 13 residues. Trimming removed 1 base at V and 2 bases at J, with 5 bases between. CDR3 region: CASSYYRQETQYF. The CDR3 DNA follows: TGTGCCAGCAGTTACTACAGGCAAGAGACCCAGTACTTC.

CDR3: CASSSTGTATNEKLFF. The CDR3 DNA reads as TGTGCCAGCAGCTCCACAGGTACCGCAACTAATGAAAAACTGTTTTTT. The chain links TRBV25-1 to TRBJ1-4; D is possibly TRBD1 (5 bases). V lost 6 bases and J lost 0, with 14 bases in between. This CDR3 has 16 residues. Per the germline V gene, CDR1 is MGHDK and CDR2 is SYGVNS. The full variable domain, rest sourced from reference TRBV25-1 and TRBJ1-4, is EADIYQTPRYLVIGTGKKITLECSQTMGHDKMYWYQQDPGMELHLIHYSYGVNSTEKGDLSSESTVSRIRTEHFPLTLESARPSHTSQYLCASSSTGTATNEKLFFGSGTQLSVL.

The V call is TRBV5-1, the J call TRBJ1-1; tentative D call: TRBD1 (5 bases). The V end lost 2 bases, the J end lost 7 bases, and 15 bases lay between the germline ends. The CDR3 totals 14 residues. CDR1 and CDR2 (germline): SGHRS, YFSETQ. CDR3 protein: CASSFQGRESEAFF. CDR3 nucleotide sequence: TGCGCCAGCAGCTTCCAGGGTAGGGAAAGTGAAGCTTTCTTT. The full variable domain, rest sourced from reference TRBV5-1 and TRBJ1-1, is KAGVTQTPRYLIKTRGQQVTLSCSPISGHRSVSWYQQTPGQGLQFLFEYFSETQRNKGNFPGRFSGRQFSNSRSEMNVSTLELGDSALYLCASSFQGRESEAFFGQGTRLTVV.

This rearrangement joins TRBV18 to TRBJ1-6, with 7 positions matching TRBD1. The germline V gene encodes CDR1 KGHSH and CDR2 LQKENI. The CDR3 has 19 amino acids. With V trimmed by 6 bases and J by 0 bases, 14 bases remained unmatched. CDR3 sequence reads: CASSIYPTGALSYNSPLHF. CDR3 in DNA: TGTGCCAGCTCCATCTACCCCACAGGGGCTCTCTCCTATAATTCACCCCTCCACTTT. Combining the CDR3 with reference TRBV18 and TRBJ1-6 gives the whole variable domain NAGVMQNPRHLVRRRGQEARLRCSPMKGHSHVYWYRQLPEEGLKFMVYLQKENIIDESGMPKERFSAEFPKEGPSILRIQQVVRGDSAAYFCASSIYPTGALSYNSPLHFGNGTRLTVT.

The J gene is TRBJ1-2, the V gene TRBV6-6, with a weak D call TRBD1 (5 bases). CDR1 is MNHNY and CDR2 is SVGAGI in the germline V gene (reference sequence). V gave up 6 bases and J gave up 5 bases, with 7 bases separating them. The CDR3 runs to 11 residues. The CDR3 sequence: CASRDNYGYTF. Here the CDR3 DNA reads TGTGCCAGCAGGGACAATTATGGCTACACCTTC.

The genes are TRBV7-2 and TRBJ2-2, with TRBD2 matching over 8 bases. Germline lookup yields CDR1 SGHTA and CDR2 FQGNSA. This CDR3 has 14 amino acids. V lost 5 bases and J lost 4; bases outside the gene matches: 3. Here the CDR3 reads CASSRGGITGELFF. CDR3 DNA: TGTGCCAGCAGCCGGGGGGGCATCACCGGGGAGCTGTTTTTT.

Here the CDR3 DNA reads TGTGCCAGCAGCTTAGACATTACTAGCACAGATACGCAGTATTTT. It encodes CASSLDITSTDTQYF. This chain uses TRBV5-5 with TRBJ2-3; D is unclear. The ends were cut back, 2 bases at V and 0 bases at J, with 10 bases in the middle. Germline CDR1 SGHKS, CDR2 YYEKEE (reference sequence). The CDR3 covers 15 residues.

This chain links TRBV4-3 with TRBJ1-4; 7 bases match TRBD1. The ends lost 5 bases at V and 8 bases at J; junction bases unmatched: 20. Germline V gene lookup returns CDR1 LGHNA and CDR2 YSLEER. The CDR3 totals 18 residues. The CDR3 bases are TGCGCCAGCAGCTCCTTAGGAGGAGACAGGGCATTTAGAGAAAAACTGTTTTTT. It is translated as CASSSLGGDRAFREKLFF.

This clone was seen just once. The chain uses TRBV30 and TRBJ2-6, with 8 bases lining up with TRBD1. CDR1 and CDR2 from the germline V gene are GTSNPN and SVGIG (reference sequence). The V gene end was trimmed by 7 bases and the J gene end by 0 bases; junction bases not matched to a gene: 11. The CDR3 contains 17 residues. The chain's CDR3 is CASLPGQVFSGANVLTF. DNA for the CDR3: TGTGCCTCGCTACCGGGACAGGTTTTCTCTGGGGCCAACGTCCTGACTTTC.

The J gene is TRBJ2-1, the V gene TRBV7-9, with TRBD2 matching 10 bases. This CDR3 region has 17 residues. Looked up from germline, CDR1 is SEHNR and CDR2 is FQNEAQ (reference sequence). With 8 bases clipped from V and 4 bases from J, the junction kept 14 bases outside the gene matches. The CDR3 spells CASEPASRTSGYNEQFF. The CDR3 DNA is TGTGCCAGCGAACCTGCTTCCCGGACTAGCGGTTACAATGAGCAGTTCTTC.

On this clone: At the DNA level, this CDR3 is encoded by other sequences in the same sample as well. The chain combines TRBV10-1 with TRBJ2-3; TRBD2 aligns across 12 bases. Per the germline V gene, CDR1 is WNHNN and CDR2 is SYGVQD (reference sequence). This CDR3 has 15 amino acids. The V and J ends lost 6 bases and 3 bases, in that order; junction bases with no gene match: 4. CDR3 region: CASRAGTSGTDTQYF. For the CDR3, the DNA is TGCGCCAGCAGAGCCGGGACTAGCGGGACAGATACGCAGTATTTT.

The CDR3 DNA follows: TGTGCCAGCAGTGGGAGGGTCTATGGCTACACCTTC. Protein: CASSGRVYGYTF. V gene TRBV2 combines with J gene TRBJ1-2; D not resolved. The V and J ends lost 4 bases and 4 bases respectively, with 7 bases between them. There are 12 residues in the CDR3. Germline loops: CDR1 SNHLY, CDR2 FYNNEI.

The chain has TRBV11-2 and TRBJ1-1; possibly TRBD1 for D (5 bases). The CDR3 spans 13 residues. Germline V gene lookup returns CDR1 SGHAT and CDR2 FQNNGV. With 5 bases removed from V and 7 bases from J, the gap between germline ends came to 14 bases. The CDR3 coding sequence is TGTGCCAGCAGCCGCGGGGGACGGAATGAAGCTTTCTTT. Translation gives CASSRGGRNEAFF.

This clone has just a few counts. The chain carries TRBV5-6 and TRBJ2-6, with D uncertain. Germline CDR1 SGHDT, CDR2 YYEEEE. There are 15 residues in the CDR3. Trimming removed 3 bases from V and 0 bases from J, with 7 bases in between. CDR3 coding DNA: TGTGCCAGCAGCTCCCCCCTCTCTGGGGCCAACGTCCTGACTTTC. Protein: CASSSPLSGANVLTF. The whole variable domain, remainder taken from reference TRBV5-6 and TRBJ2-6, is DAGVTQSPTHLIKTRGQQVTLRCSPKSGHDTVSWYQQALGQGPQFIFQYYEEEERQRGNFPDRFSGHQFPNYSSELNVNALLLGDSALYLCASSSPLSGANVLTFGAGSRLTVL.

The CDR3 protein is CASSLLTSGGETQYF. CDR3 coding DNA: TGCGCCAGCAGCTTGCTCACTAGCGGGGGAGAGACCCAGTACTTC. This sequence joins TRBV5-1 and TRBJ2-5; 11 bases fit TRBD2. Germline V lookup: CDR1 SGHRS, CDR2 YFSETQ. The V gene end was trimmed by 1 base and the J gene end by 4 bases; junction bases not matched to a gene: 3. The CDR3 spans 15 residues.

The chain uses TRBV13 and TRBJ2-7, with D maybe TRBD1 (5 bases). CDR3 length: 14 amino acids. Germline CDR1 and CDR2: PRHDT and FYEKMQ (reference sequence). Trimming cost V 1 base and J 1 base, with 8 bases left between them. The CDR3 protein is CASSLVQGSYEQYF. CDR3 sequence (DNA): TGTGCCAGCAGCTTAGTGCAGGGTTCCTACGAGCAGTACTTC.

This sequence joins TRBV9 and TRBJ2-5; 8 bases align to TRBD1. The CDR3 sequence is 15 residues long. From germline, CDR1 is SGDLS and CDR2 YYNGEE. With 0 bases clipped from V and 4 bases from J, the junction kept 5 bases outside the gene matches. The CDR3 DNA reads TGTGCCAGCAGCGTAGGGGGCAGGGGGCCAGAGACCCAGTACTTC. Its protein is CASSVGGRGPETQYF.

For this clone: A junction boundary mismatches the germline segment, possibly from a read error. The V gene is TRBV7-6, the J gene TRBJ2-5; 12 bases fit TRBD2. The J call may be incorrect, as the DNA end agrees better with TRBJ2-7. Germline values: CDR1 SGHVS, CDR2 FNYEAQ. The CDR3 has 16 residues. The CDR3: CASSPRTSGASNEQYF. As DNA, the CDR3 is TGTGCCAGCAGCCCCAGGACTAGCGGGGCCTCCAACGAGCAGTACTTC.

The chain couples TRBV2 to TRBJ2-7; 9 bases line up with TRBD1. The ends lost 7 bases at V and 2 bases at J; junction bases unmatched: 9. Germline V CDR1 and CDR2: SNHLY, FYNNEI. The CDR3 has 15 amino acids. The CDR3 sequence is CASKLGQGPTYEQYF. CDR3 bases: TGTGCCAGCAAATTGGGACAGGGTCCCACCTACGAGCAGTACTTC.

This clone appeared once. J is TRBJ2-7 and V is TRBV7-2; 8 bases are a match to TRBD1. J lost 0 bases, V lost 5 bases, and 6 bases had no gene match. The V gene's germline CDR1 is SGHTA and CDR2 FQGNSA. This CDR3 has 15 amino acids. The CDR3 nucleotides read TGTGCCAGCAGCCCTTGGACAGGGAGCTCCTACGAGCAGTACTTC. Its translation: CASSPWTGSSYEQYF.

The chain employs TRBV30 and TRBJ1-4; 7 nucleotides line up with TRBD1. The CDR3 loop spans 13 amino acids. Germline assignment: CDR1 GTSNPN and CDR2 SVGIG (reference sequence). With 2 bases clipped from V and 5 bases from J, the junction kept 2 bases outside the gene matches. CDR3 protein: CAWSKGQNEKLFF. In nucleotides, the CDR3 is TGTGCCTGGAGTAAGGGACAGAATGAAAAACTGTTTTTT.

This clone was seen a few times. DNA of the CDR3: TGTGCCAGTACGGCGGTCACTAATGAAAAACTGTTTTTT. Translated: CASTAVTNEKLFF. This chain connects TRBV6-1 to TRBJ1-4; D remains unclear. Germline V gives CDR1 MNHNS, CDR2 SASEGT. V was pared by 9 bases and J by 2 bases, with 10 bases between. CDR3 length equals 13 residues.

The rearrangement links TRBV30 to TRBJ2-5, with 9 bases that match TRBD2. Germline V CDR1 and CDR2: GTSNPN, SVGIG (reference sequence). This CDR3 spans 17 amino acids. V shed 1 base, J shed 0 bases, and the junction held 9 bases outside the gene matches. CDR3 region: CAWSAGTSIWYQETQYF. CDR3 DNA sequence: TGTGCCTGGAGTGCCGGGACTAGCATTTGGTACCAAGAGACCCAGTACTTC.